This T cell receptor (beta chain) was captured in a study of cytomegalovirus exposure and HLA in healthy donors. Study background: Of the donors genotyped, about 410 in all, around 76% fell in the Caucasian-associated ancestry cluster. Study-wide results and limits: Among the CMV-associated chains, a few were confirmed in vitro as specific for CMV antigens. Reports showed the classifier diagnosing cytomegalovirus status with high specificity and sensitivity. From TCR beta sequences, most subjects' HLA-A and HLA-B alleles were reportedly predicted accurately.

A note on this clone: Its target is not known.

Germline V gene data show CDR1 as MNHEY and CDR2 as SVGAGI. The CDR3 has 14 amino acids. The V and J ends lost 6 bases and 4 bases respectively, with 16 bases between them. The PCR was carried out with 60 Vbeta primers and 13 Jbeta primers. Produced via immunoSEQ multiplex PCR; TCRdb's table is partial and in-frame only. This table holds 75,000 to 95,000 clones. The receptor was isolated from a man aged 25-45 years in good health and CMV-seronegative. Sequencing used PBMCs. The chain has TRBV6-5 and TRBJ2-7, with D tentatively TRBD2 (5 bases). The CDR3 DNA sequence: TGTGCCAGCAGCCTAGGACTCAATTTTTACGAGCAGTACTTC. This translates into CASSLGLNFYEQYF.